Below, one T cell receptor beta chain is given with its context. This specimen comes from a study of T cell changes during pregnancy in multiple sclerosis. TCRdb's table, derived via immunoSEQ multiplex PCR, lists solely in-frame clones and lacks some. The sample includes tens of thousands of clones, about nine tenths of them seen just once. Germline lookup yields CDR1 SGHTA and CDR2 FQGNSA. This CDR3 is built from 14 residues. V shed 5 bases and J 6 bases; nucleotides not matched to a gene: 5. The source is a female donor in good health, enrolled as a control in a pregnancy study. The J gene is TRBJ1-5, the V gene TRBV7-2; 9 bases are a match to TRBD1. Sequenced here: peripheral blood, sampled after pregnancy. CDR3 in DNA: TGTGCCAGCAGCGCCCAGACAGGGGGTCAGCCCCAGCATTTT. Amino acid sequence: CASSAQTGGQPQHF.